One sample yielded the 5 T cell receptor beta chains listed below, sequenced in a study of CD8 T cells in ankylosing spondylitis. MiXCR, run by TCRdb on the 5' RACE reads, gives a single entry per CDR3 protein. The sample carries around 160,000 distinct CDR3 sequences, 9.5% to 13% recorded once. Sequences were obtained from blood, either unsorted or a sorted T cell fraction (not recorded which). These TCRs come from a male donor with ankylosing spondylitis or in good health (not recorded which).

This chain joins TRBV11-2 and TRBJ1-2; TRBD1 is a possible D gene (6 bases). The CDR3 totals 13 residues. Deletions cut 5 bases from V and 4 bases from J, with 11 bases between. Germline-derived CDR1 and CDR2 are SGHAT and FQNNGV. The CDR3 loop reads CASSPGAIYGYTF. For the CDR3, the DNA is TGTGCCAGCAGCCCGGGGGCGATCTATGGCTACACCTTC.

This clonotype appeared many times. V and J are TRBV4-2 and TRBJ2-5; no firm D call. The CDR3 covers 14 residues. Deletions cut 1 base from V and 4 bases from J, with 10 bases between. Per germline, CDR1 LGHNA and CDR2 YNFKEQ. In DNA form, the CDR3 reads TGTGCCAGCAGCCAAGTTGGTAGTGGAGAGACCCAGTACTTC. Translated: CASSQVGSGETQYF.

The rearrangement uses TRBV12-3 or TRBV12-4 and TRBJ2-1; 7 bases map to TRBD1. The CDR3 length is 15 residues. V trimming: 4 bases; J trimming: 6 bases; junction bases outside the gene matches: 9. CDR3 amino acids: CASSSPQGVFNEQFF. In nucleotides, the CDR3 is TGTGCCAGCAGTTCTCCGCAGGGGGTGTTCAATGAGCAGTTCTTC.

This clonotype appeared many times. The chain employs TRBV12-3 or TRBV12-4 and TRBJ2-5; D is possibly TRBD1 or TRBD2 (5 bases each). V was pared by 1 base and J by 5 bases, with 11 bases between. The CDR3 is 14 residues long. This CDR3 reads CASSLVRGGETQYF. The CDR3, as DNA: TGTGCCAGCAGTTTAGTTCGGGGCGGGGAGACCCAGTACTTC.

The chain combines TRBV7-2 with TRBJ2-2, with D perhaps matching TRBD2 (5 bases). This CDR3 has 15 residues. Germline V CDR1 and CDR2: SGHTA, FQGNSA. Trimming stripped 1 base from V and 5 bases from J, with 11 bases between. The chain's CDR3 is CASSLGLPGTGELFF. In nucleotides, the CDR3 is TGTGCCAGCAGCTTAGGACTCCCGGGGACCGGGGAGCTGTTTTTT.